This T cell receptor (beta chain) was observed in a study of blood T cell repertoires in COVID-19 (dated by TCRdb to 2019 to 2021). Regarding the research as a whole: Samples from collaborators originated in the United States, Italy and Spain and spanned both the acute and convalescent phases of COVID-19. The material from the prospective study consisted of cDNA or gDNA derived from T cells, B-cell-depleted T cells, or PBMCs. Subjects who had been exposed to COVID-19, were actively infected with it, or had recovered from it provided the deeply sampled blood TCRbeta repertoires that made up the dataset. A freely available public database, intended as a resource for researchers studying the immune response to SARS-CoV-2, is where the repertoires were released. The samples were drawn from the first 160 participants of the ongoing ImmuneRACE study and from 1,254 subjects provided by 6 global collaborators. A de-identified subject ID, COVID-19 status, age in years and sex were almost always included in the sample metadata. Where available, HLA class I and class II types were obtained from metadata supplied by the sample provider rather than from assay-based typing.

Whole blood was collected in K2EDTA tubes by collaborating institutions according to the institutions' own protocols. For TCRbeta analysis, collaborator samples were shipped as frozen whole blood, as isolated PBMCs, or as DNA extracted from either sample type. This clone is described as medium-sized (0.01 to 0.1%). Its target antigen remains unknown. Per-base qualities were not stored, and no clone one base away is much larger. Paper-wide results and their limitations: The quantity of clinical and demographic metadata differed by source and by participant and was supplied without curation.

The CDR3 measures 17 amino acids from cysteine to phenylalanine. Only the CDR3 DNA stays, 51 bases, in frame from base 1. CDR1 and CDR2 were assigned from the germline V gene as SGHNT and YENEEA. Trimming removed 1 base from V and 3 bases from J; the gene matches leave 8 bases unexplained. The immunoSEQ Assay, a bias-controlled multiplex PCR, was used to amplify TCRbeta CDR3 regions from genomic DNA. For the original study's pipeline: The number of nucleated cells in each sample was estimated by amplification of reference gene primers within the assay. Sequence reads were collapsed and filtered to measure the absolute abundance of every unique TCRbeta CDR3 rearrangement. For each sample, productive Simpson clonality was calculated as the square root of Simpson's diversity index over productive rearrangements. Entries here come from immuneACCESS through TCRdb and include only in-frame sequences with V and J called. Some clones fail to appear in such tables; in the studies checked, an unresolved V gene covers under half of the shortfall, and the cause of the remainder is unknown. V, J and clone size reflect that table, while D and trimming were determined from the DNA. The sample yields about 26,000 clones; around 82% were counted once. The ten biggest clones cover about 1.8% of the sample.

The sequenced sample consisted of peripheral blood. The receptor was derived from an elderly man with active or convalescent COVID-19. The sequence joins TRBV11-3 to TRBJ2-5; 10 of the junction bases match TRBD2. CDR3 protein: CASSLGYASGSEETQYF. The bases are TGTGCCAGCAGCTTAGGTTATGCTAGCGGGAGTGAAGAGACCCAGTACTTC.